The present T cell receptor (beta chain) was sequenced within a study of T cell responses to AZD1222 COVID-19 vaccine (TCRdb year 2021). For the wider study: AZD1222 recipients whose second dose came at about 4 weeks and those whose second dose came at about 12 weeks were combined into one group, since spike-specific TCR depth and breadth did not differ between the two schedules. Enrollment into the trials was organized by age into subgroups of 18-55, 56-69 and 70-plus years, and those subgroups contained roughly 150, 30 and 60 TCR-sequenced participants, respectively. A total of under 250 trial participants underwent TCR sequencing, of whom about 200 had received two doses of AZD1222 and approximately 25 had received two doses of the MenACWY control vaccine. General findings and caveats noted by the study authors: Participants were mostly white British and included more females than males, and it was suggested by the authors that clonal diversity may have been underestimated. The whole spike protein was spanned by vaccine-associated CD4 TCRs, and dominant responses were seen in regions 160-218 and 743-854. Only five to seven AZD1222 recipients were SARS-CoV-2 seropositive at baseline, limiting conclusions about previously exposed vaccinees. Because no day 14 peak-response samples were available, repertoires were characterized only after the peak T cell response. Reportedly, almost half of the unique spike-specific TCRs recognized epitopes lying outside the regions that are mutated in the B.1.351 and B.1.1.7 variants. Spike-specific TCR breadth and depth rose significantly after two AZD1222 doses compared with day 0 and with MenACWY recipients. The 56-69-year group was small, and its depth increase did not reach significance, likely because of low power.

V is cut back by 3 bases and J by 8 bases, with 10 bases in the junction unmatched. For CDR1 and CDR2, the germline V gene lists SGHVS and FQNEAQ. The CDR3 holds 16 amino acids from the cysteine to the phenylalanine. Only the CDR3 portion is preserved as DNA: 48 bases, with reading frame beginning at the first base. The CDR3 regions of human TCRbeta chains were analyzed by immunosequencing. The authors' pipeline ran thus. TCRs in the repertoires were matched against a reference library of SARS-CoV-2-specific TCRs that had been generated with the MIRA antigen-specificity platform. Breadth was defined as the fraction of unique TCRs that were SARS-CoV-2-associated. Depth was defined as the fraction of total T cells that were SARS-CoV-2-associated. Using the MIRA data, every spike-specific TCR was mapped to the spike region that the TCR reacted to and assigned to either a CD4 or a CD8 class. Log10-transformed breadth and depth values were compared by one-way ANOVA with Sidak's multiple comparisons tests. TCRdb re-hosts the immuneACCESS table, in-frame sequences only. Its copies lack some clones; in the studies checked, an unresolved V gene accounts for under half of them, and the cause for the rest is not known. The V and J calls and the clone size are those of that table, but D and trimming were determined from the DNA. The sample data list roughly 140,000 clones, and approximately 90% of these were observed just once. The top ten clones comprise about 5.3% of the sample.

As to this clone: The clone's antigen remains unknown. No qualities accompany the bases; no much larger clone lies one base away.

The time point label for this specimen denotes: baseline before first vaccination. Samples from vaccinated people were obtained from the UK trials COV001 and COV002, which included a single-blind randomized controlled phase 2/3 trial of AZD1222 (ChAdOx1 nCoV-19) in healthy adults. For TCRbeta chain sequencing, PBMC samples were collected from trial participants at day 0 and at day 28 after the second dose. The chain is made from TRBV7-8 and TRBJ1-6; TRBD1 agrees with 7 junctional bases. The clonotype was recovered from an adult in good health. Sequenced here: peripheral blood, sampled on day 0 of AZD1222 vaccination. The CDR3 corresponds to CASSFYSTGADSPLHF. The nucleotide sequence is TGTGCCAGCAGCTTTTATTCTACAGGGGCAGATTCACCCCTCCACTTT.